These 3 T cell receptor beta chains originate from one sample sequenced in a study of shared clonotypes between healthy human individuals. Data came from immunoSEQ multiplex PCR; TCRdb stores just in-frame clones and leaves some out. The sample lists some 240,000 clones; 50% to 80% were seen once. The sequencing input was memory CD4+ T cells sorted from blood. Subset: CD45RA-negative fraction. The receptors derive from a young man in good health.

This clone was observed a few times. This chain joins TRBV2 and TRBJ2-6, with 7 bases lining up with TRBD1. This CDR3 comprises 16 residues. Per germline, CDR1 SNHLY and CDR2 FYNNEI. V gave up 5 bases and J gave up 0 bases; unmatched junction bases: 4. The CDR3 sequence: CASSSGQYSGANVLTF. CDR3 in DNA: TGTGCCAGCAGTTCGGGACAGTACTCTGGGGCCAACGTCCTGACTTTC.

The chain's CDR3 is CASSGLAEYNEQFF. In nucleotides, the CDR3 is TGTGCCAGCAGTGGGCTAGCGGAGTACAATGAGCAGTTCTTC. The chain recombines TRBV6-1 with TRBJ2-1; 7 bases are shared with TRBD2. The CDR3 loop spans 14 amino acids. V lost 4 bases to trimming and J lost 4 bases; unmatched junction nucleotides: 4. The germline gives CDR1 MNHNS, CDR2 SASEGT.

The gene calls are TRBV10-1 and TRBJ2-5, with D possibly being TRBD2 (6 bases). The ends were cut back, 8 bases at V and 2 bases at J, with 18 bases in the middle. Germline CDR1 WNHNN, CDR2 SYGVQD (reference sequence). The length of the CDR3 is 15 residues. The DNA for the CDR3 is TGCGCCAGCCTATACTCGATGGGGAGGCAAGAGACCCAGTACTTC. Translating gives CASLYSMGRQETQYF.